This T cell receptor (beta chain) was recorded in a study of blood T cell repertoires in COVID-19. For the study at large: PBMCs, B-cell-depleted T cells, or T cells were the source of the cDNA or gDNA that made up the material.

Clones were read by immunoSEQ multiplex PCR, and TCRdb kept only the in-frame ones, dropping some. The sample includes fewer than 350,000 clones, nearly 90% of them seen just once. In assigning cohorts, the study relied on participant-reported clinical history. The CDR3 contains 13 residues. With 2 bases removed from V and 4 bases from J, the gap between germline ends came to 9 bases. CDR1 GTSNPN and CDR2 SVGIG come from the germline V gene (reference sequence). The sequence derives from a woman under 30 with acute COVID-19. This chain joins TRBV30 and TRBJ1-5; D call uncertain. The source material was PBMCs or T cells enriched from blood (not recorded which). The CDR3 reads CAWSYSRNQPQHF. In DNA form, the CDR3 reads TGTGCCTGGAGTTACAGCCGAAATCAGCCCCAGCATTTT.